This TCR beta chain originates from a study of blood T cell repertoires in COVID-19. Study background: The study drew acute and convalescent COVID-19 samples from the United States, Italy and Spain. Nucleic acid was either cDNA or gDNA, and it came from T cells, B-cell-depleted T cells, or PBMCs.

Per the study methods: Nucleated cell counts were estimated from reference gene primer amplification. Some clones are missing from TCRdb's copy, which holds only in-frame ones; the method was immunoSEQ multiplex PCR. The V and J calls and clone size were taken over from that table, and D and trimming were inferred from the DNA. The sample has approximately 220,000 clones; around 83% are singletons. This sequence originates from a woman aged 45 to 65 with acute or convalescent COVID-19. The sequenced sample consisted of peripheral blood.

CDR3 sequence: CASSFPGGNSPLHF. The CDR3 DNA follows: TGTGCCAGCAGTTTCCCAGGGGGTAATTCACCCCTCCACTTT. The J gene is TRBJ1-6, the V gene TRBV28; 7 bases align to TRBD1. V shed 3 bases, J shed 6 bases, and the junction held 2 bases outside the gene matches. The length of the CDR3 is 14 residues. Germline V CDR1 and CDR2: MDHEN, SYDVKM.